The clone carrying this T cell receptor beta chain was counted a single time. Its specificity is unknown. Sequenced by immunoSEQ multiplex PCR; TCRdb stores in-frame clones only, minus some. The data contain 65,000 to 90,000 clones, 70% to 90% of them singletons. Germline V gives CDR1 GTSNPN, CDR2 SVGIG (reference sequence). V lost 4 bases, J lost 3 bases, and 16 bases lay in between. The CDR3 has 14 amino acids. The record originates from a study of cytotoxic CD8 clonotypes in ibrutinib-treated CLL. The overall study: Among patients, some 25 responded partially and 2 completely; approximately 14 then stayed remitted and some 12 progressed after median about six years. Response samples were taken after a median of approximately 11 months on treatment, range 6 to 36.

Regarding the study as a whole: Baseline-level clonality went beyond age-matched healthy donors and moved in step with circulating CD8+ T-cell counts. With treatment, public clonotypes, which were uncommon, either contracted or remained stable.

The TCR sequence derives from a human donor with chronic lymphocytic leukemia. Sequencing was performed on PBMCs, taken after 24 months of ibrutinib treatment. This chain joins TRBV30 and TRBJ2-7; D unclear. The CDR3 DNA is TGTGCCTGGACGAAGGGTCCTAACCTCTACGAGCAGTACTTC. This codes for CAWTKGPNLYEQYF.